This record looks at one T cell receptor (beta chain) sequence and its context. DNA from unsorted PBMC was sequenced on ten immunoSEQ deep assay plates. Profiling relied on immunoSEQ multiplex PCR, and the TCRdb table lists in-frame clones only, not all of them. The sample records more than 400,000 clones, approximately 81% being singletons. Those who donated, Caucasian adults without exception, all lived in Nashville, Tennessee. CDR1 SEHNR and CDR2 FQNEAQ come from the germline V gene (reference sequence). The CDR3 length is 13 residues. Trimming cost V 1 base and J 6 bases, with 7 bases left between them. The data derive from a study of shared clonotypes between healthy human individuals.

The sample comprised PBMCs. This sequence was found in a woman between 40 and 50 years old in good health. Some clones in this sample may be carry-over from other donors' samples. The rearrangement uses TRBV7-9 and TRBJ2-1; weak D call: TRBD2 (5 bases). The CDR3 DNA reads as TGTGCCAGCAGCTTAGACGGGATCAATGAGCAGTTCTTC. Protein: CASSLDGINEQFF.